Sequencing of this T cell receptor (beta chain) was carried out in a study of blood T cell repertoires in COVID-19. The overall study: COVID-19 samples from acute and convalescent phases originated in the United States, Italy and Spain. T cells, B-cell-depleted T cells, or PBMCs supplied cDNA or gDNA.

The germline gives CDR1 SGHRS, CDR2 YFSETQ. Losses at the gene ends were 5 bases for V and 0 bases for J; bases not matched to a gene: 7. The CDR3 totals 15 residues. Original handling: Nucleated cell counts were estimated from reference gene primer amplification. Some clones are missing from TCRdb's copy, which holds only in-frame ones; the method was immunoSEQ multiplex PCR. Clone size and the V and J calls come from that table; the DNA yielded D and trimming. This table has about 76,000 clones, 91% appearing once. The receptor was derived from a human donor in a cohort sampled during active COVID-19. Sequencing used peripheral blood. The gene calls are TRBV5-1 and TRBJ1-2; the match to TRBD1 covers 7 bases. Here the CDR3 DNA reads TGCGCCAGCAGAGCGGACAGGCTTACTAACTATGGCTACACCTTC. Its translation: CASRADRLTNYGYTF.